This is a list of T cell receptor beta chains from one sample in a study of post-analysis software for immune sequencing data. MiXCR was run by TCRdb on the PCR reads, yielding one entry per CDR3 protein. The profile shows roughly 870,000 distinct CDR3 sequences, around 50% of them singletons. What was sequenced was blood. The receptors derive from a girl aged 5-17 years with multiple sclerosis. Each CDR3 is given with its conserved first and last residue. A D gene is named only where the DNA matches it firmly. Clone size is shown for a subset of rows, as once, few, many or a class of expanded clone.

>TRBV29-1|TRBJ1-2|TRBD1|few
CSGTGGFGYTF
TGCAGCGGGACAGGGGGCTTTGGCTACACCTTC
>TRBV20-1|TRBJ2-7|.|.
CSGKGISGEQYF
TGCAGTGGGAAAGGGATATCGGGCGAGCAGTACTTC
>TRBV20-1|TRBJ1-2|TRBD1|few
CSAQIQGIGGYTF
TGCAGTGCCCAGATACAGGGGATCGGGGGCTACACCTTC
>TRBV10-3|TRBJ1-1|TRBD1|.
CAISAGQGIGTEAFF
TGTGCCATCAGTGCGGGACAGGGAATCGGCACTGAAGCTTTCTTT
>TRBV20-1|TRBJ1-2|.|.
CSARGLWHGYTF
TGCAGTGCTAGGGGGCTCTGGCATGGCTACACCTTC
>TRBV10-2|TRBJ2-3|.|.
CASSESISKTDTQYF
TGCGCCAGCAGTGAGTCGATCAGCAAGACAGATACGCAGTATTTT
>TRBV27|TRBJ2-1|.|.
CASSFGGNRASYNEQFF
TGTGCCAGCAGTTTTGGGGGGAACCGCGCGTCCTACAATGAGCAGTTCTTC
>TRBV19|TRBJ1-1|TRBD1|.
CASSMGEGSGGFLNTEAFF
TGTGCCAGTAGTATGGGTGAGGGATCAGGGGGTTTCTTGAACACTGAAGCTTTCTTT
>TRBV6-5|TRBJ2-3|.|.
CASSYSEEFFLTDTQYF
TGTGCCAGCAGTTACTCGGAGGAATTTTTTCTCACAGATACGCAGTATTTT
>TRBV10-3|TRBJ1-2|.|.
CAISESLPGPSYGYTF
TGTGCCATCAGTGAGAGTTTACCGGGACCCAGCTATGGCTACACCTTC
>TRBV5-1|TRBJ2-3|TRBD1|many
CASSSGQALLRTDTQYF
TGCGCCAGCAGCTCTGGACAGGCCCTTTTAAGAACAGATACGCAGTATTTT
>TRBV7-6|TRBJ2-7|TRBD2|.
CASSLMAGAGNEQYF
TGTGCCAGCAGCTTAATGGCGGGAGCGGGAAACGAGCAGTACTTC
>TRBV20-1|TRBJ2-1|TRBD2|.
CSAVRATSGGYNEQFF
TGCAGTGCGGTTCGCGCTACTAGCGGGGGGTACAATGAGCAGTTCTTC
>TRBV15|TRBJ1-1|.|once
CATSTTRTEKNTEAFF
TGTGCCACCAGCACAACGAGGACGGAAAAGAACACTGAAGCTTTCTTT
>TRBV12-3/TRBV12-4|TRBJ2-4|.|.
CASSLGQSLAKNIQYF
TGTGCCAGCAGTTTAGGGCAGTCTTTAGCCAAAAACATTCAGTACTTC
>TRBV12-3/TRBV12-4|TRBJ2-4|TRBD1|.
CASRRGQNHERYF
TGTGCCAGCAGAAGGGGACAGAACCACGAGCGGTACTTC
>TRBV20-1|TRBJ2-3|.|.
CSARDVGGTDTQYF
TGCAGTGCTAGAGATGTAGGAGGTACAGATACGCAGTATTTT
>TRBV4-1|TRBJ2-7|.|few
CASSQTGEQYF
TGCGCCAGCAGCCAGACGGGGGAGCAGTACTTC
>TRBV14|TRBJ1-4|.|.
CASSPWTGRTYEKLFF
TGTGCCAGCAGCCCTTGGACTGGAAGGACGTATGAAAAACTGTTTTTT
>TRBV20-1|TRBJ2-1|.|.
CSALRSDILNEQFF
TGCAGTGCCCTACGTTCGGACATTCTAAATGAGCAGTTCTTC
>TRBV4-1|TRBJ2-5|.|.
CASSQIGQSQETQYF
TGCGCCAGCAGCCAAATCGGACAGTCCCAAGAGACCCAGTACTTC
>TRBV4-2|TRBJ2-7|.|.
CASSQDRTPGEQYF
TGTGCCAGCAGCCAAGATCGGACTCCTGGCGAGCAGTACTTC
>TRBV5-6|TRBJ2-5|TRBD2|.
CASSPVGRAGQETQYF
TGTGCCAGCAGCCCGGTAGGTCGAGCGGGGCAAGAGACCCAGTACTTC
>TRBV5-1|TRBJ1-2|.|.
CASSLIGIHSSYGYTF
TGCGCCAGCAGCTTGATCGGCATCCACTCCTCCTATGGCTACACCTTC
>TRBV7-9|TRBJ2-7|TRBD1|.
CASSRTGCEQYF
TGCGCCAGCAGCCGGACAGGGTGCGAGCAGTACTTC
>TRBV25-1|TRBJ1-3|.|.
CASSDSSGNTTYF
TGTGCCAGCAGTGACAGCTCTGGAAACACCACATATTTT
>TRBV7-2|TRBJ2-2|.|.
CASSLEGALNTGELFF
TGTGCCAGCAGCTTAGAGGGAGCCCTGAACACCGGGGAGCTGTTTTTT
>TRBV2|TRBJ2-7|TRBD2|.
CASVAGGVSYEQYF
TGTGCCAGCGTAGCGGGGGGGGTCTCCTACGAGCAGTACTTC
>TRBV29-1|TRBJ1-2|.|.
CSVEGIDRGYGYTF
TGCAGCGTTGAAGGAATCGACAGAGGCTATGGCTACACCTTC
>TRBV7-9|TRBJ2-1|TRBD2|many
CASSQLAGAYNEQFF
TGTGCCAGCAGCCAACTAGCGGGAGCCTACAATGAGCAGTTCTTC
>TRBV5-1|TRBJ2-7|TRBD2|.
CASSTTSGGAPYEQYF
TGCGCCAGCAGCACCACTAGCGGGGGGGCGCCATACGAGCAGTACTTC
>TRBV27|TRBJ2-3|.|.
CASSIDGGSTSTDTQYF
TGTGCCAGCAGCATTGATGGGGGATCCACTAGCACAGATACGCAGTATTTT
>TRBV7-9|TRBJ2-1|TRBD2|few
CASSLVSRSGSSYNEQFF
TGTGCCAGCAGCTTAGTCAGCCGTAGCGGGAGTTCCTACAATGAGCAGTTCTTC
>TRBV27|TRBJ2-6|TRBD1|.
CASSLSTGVGANVLTF
TGTGCCAGCAGTTTATCGACAGGGGTTGGGGCCAACGTCCTGACTTTC
>TRBV7-9|TRBJ2-3|TRBD1|.
CASSVDRSSDTQYF
TGTGCCAGCAGCGTGGACAGGTCGTCCGATACGCAGTATTTT
>TRBV10-3|TRBJ2-5|TRBD2|.
CAISPTSGEETQYF
TGTGCCATCAGCCCGACTAGCGGGGAAGAGACCCAGTACTTC
>TRBV5-1|TRBJ1-2|TRBD1|few
CASSSAGQANYGYTF
TGCGCCAGCAGCTCGGCCGGACAGGCAAACTATGGCTACACCTTC
>TRBV2|TRBJ2-5|.|few
CASSGIVQETQYF
TGTGCCAGCAGTGGTATAGTCCAAGAGACCCAGTACTTC
>TRBV9|TRBJ2-5|.|many
CASSVGGQETQYF
TGTGCCAGCAGCGTAGGAGGTCAAGAGACCCAGTACTTC
>TRBV12-3/TRBV12-4|TRBJ2-3|TRBD2|.
CASSESGTGGDTQYF
TGTGCCAGCAGTGAGAGCGGGACGGGCGGGGATACGCAGTATTTT
>TRBV2|TRBJ2-5|.|.
CASRDPAPQETQYF
TGTGCCAGCAGGGACCCGGCCCCCCAAGAGACCCAGTACTTC
>TRBV18|TRBJ2-7|TRBD2|many
CASSPYLGSGSPQIYEQYF
TGTGCCAGCTCACCCTACCTGGGTAGCGGGAGTCCTCAGATCTACGAGCAGTACTTC
>TRBV7-9|TRBJ1-4|.|.
CASSLDQGFREKLFF
TGTGCCAGCAGCTTAGACCAGGGGTTTCGCGAAAAACTGTTTTTT
>TRBV20-1|TRBJ2-7|.|.
CSGIGQTVYEQYF
TGCAGTGGCATAGGGCAGACAGTCTACGAGCAGTACTTC
>TRBV20-1|TRBJ2-5|.|few
CSARDSSTGSQETQYF
TGCAGTGCTAGAGATTCCTCAACTGGGTCGCAAGAGACCCAGTACTTC
>TRBV7-9|TRBJ1-1|.|.
CASSLVEVGEVGTEAFF
TGTGCCAGCAGCTTAGTCGAAGTCGGGGAGGTAGGGACTGAAGCTTTCTTT
>TRBV6-2/TRBV6-3|TRBJ2-7|.|.
CASSYGRTYEQYF
TGTGCCAGCAGTTATGGGAGAACCTACGAGCAGTACTTC
>TRBV5-1|TRBJ2-7|.|few
CASRRRAMSSYEQYF
TGCGCCAGCAGAAGGCGTGCAATGAGCTCCTACGAGCAGTACTTC
>TRBV11-2|TRBJ1-5|TRBD1|.
CASSPSGTGYNQPQHF
TGTGCCAGCAGCCCTTCCGGGACAGGGTACAATCAGCCCCAGCATTTT
>TRBV12-3/TRBV12-4|TRBJ2-3|TRBD2|.
CASSLAQGLAGADTQYF
TGTGCCAGCAGTTTAGCGCAGGGACTAGCGGGAGCAGATACGCAGTATTTT
>TRBV5-1|TRBJ1-6|.|few
CASSLGSGSLQSPLHF
TGCGCCAGCAGCTTGGGGTCTGGGAGTCTTCAGTCACCCCTCCACTTT
>TRBV4-1|TRBJ1-5|.|.
CASSQDRVVGQPQHF
TGCGCCAGCAGCCAAGACCGGGTTGTTGGCCAGCCCCAGCATTTT
>TRBV5-1|TRBJ1-1|TRBD1|once
CASSGRTGRDEAFF
TGCGCCAGCAGCGGGCGGACAGGGCGAGATGAAGCTTTCTTT
>TRBV10-3|TRBJ2-3|TRBD2|few
CAISEQPSGGRDTQYF
TGTGCCATCAGTGAGCAGCCTAGCGGGGGGAGGGATACGCAGTATTTT
>TRBV9|TRBJ2-7|.|.
CASSVGRGDAYEQYF
TGTGCCAGCAGCGTAGGCAGGGGTGACGCCTACGAGCAGTACTTC
>TRBV7-3|TRBJ2-3|TRBD2|.
CASSLTTRTTAGDPYF
TGTGCCAGCAGCTTAACTACCCGAACAACGGCGGGAGATCCGTATTTT
>TRBV7-2|TRBJ2-1|.|.
CASSLGGNRKFF
TGTGCCAGCAGCTTAGGAGGGAACAGGAAGTTCTTC
>TRBV7-9|TRBJ2-5|.|.
CASSPIVAGTREGETQYF
TGTGCCAGCAGCCCCATCGTGGCGGGCACTAGAGAAGGAGAGACCCAGTACTTC
>TRBV7-9|TRBJ2-1|TRBD2|.
CASSLMIVAGGEEQFF
TGTGCCAGCAGCTTGATGATAGTAGCGGGAGGCGAGGAGCAGTTCTTC